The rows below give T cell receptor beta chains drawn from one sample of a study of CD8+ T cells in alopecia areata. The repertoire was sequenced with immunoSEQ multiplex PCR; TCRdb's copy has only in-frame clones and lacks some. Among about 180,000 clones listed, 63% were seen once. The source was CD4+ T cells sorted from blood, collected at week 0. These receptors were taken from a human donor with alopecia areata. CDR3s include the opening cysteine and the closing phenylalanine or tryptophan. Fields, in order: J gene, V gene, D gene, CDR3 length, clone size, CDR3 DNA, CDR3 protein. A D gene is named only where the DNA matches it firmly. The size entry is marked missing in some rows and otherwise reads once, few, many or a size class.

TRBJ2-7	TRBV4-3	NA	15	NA	TGCGCCAGCAGCCAAGGGGTCCCAGGGGTCTACGAGCAGTACTTC	CASSQGVPGVYEQYF
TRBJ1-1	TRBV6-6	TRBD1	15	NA	TGTGCCAGCAGCCTAACAGGGGTCATGAACACTGAAGCTTTCTTT	CASSLTGVMNTEAFF
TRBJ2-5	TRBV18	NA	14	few	TGTGCCAGCTCACCACCATACAGACAAGAGACCCAGTACTTC	CASSPPYRQETQYF
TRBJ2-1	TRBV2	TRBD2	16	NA	TGTGCCAGCAGTCCACCGGGACTAGCGGGGGTCAATGAGCAGTTCTTC	CASSPPGLAGVNEQFF
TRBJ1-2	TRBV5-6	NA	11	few	TGTGCCAGCAGCTATGACAGAAGCTACACCTTC	CASSYDRSYTF
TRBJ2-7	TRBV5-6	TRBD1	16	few	TGTGCCAGCAGCTTGTTTACCGGACAGGGGATCCACGAGCAGTACTTC	CASSLFTGQGIHEQYF
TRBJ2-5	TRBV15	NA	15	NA	TGTGCCACCAGCATGGACCAACCTCGGAGGGAGACCCAGTACTTC	CATSMDQPRRETQYF
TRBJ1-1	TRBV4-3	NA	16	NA	TGCGCCAGCAGCCAAGAAGCAGGGGCGGGGAACACTGAAGCTTTCTTT	CASSQEAGAGNTEAFF
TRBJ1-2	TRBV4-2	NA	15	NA	TGTGCCAGCAGCCAAGAGGTTCTGGGGGTGCATGGCTACACCTTC	CASSQEVLGVHGYTF
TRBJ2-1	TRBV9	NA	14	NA	TGTGCCAGCAGCGTAAGTCTCTCCTACAATGAGCAGTTCTTC	CASSVSLSYNEQFF
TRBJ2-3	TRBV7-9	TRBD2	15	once	TGTGCCAGCAGCTTAAACGCGGGGGGCGTAGATACGCAGTATTTT	CASSLNAGGVDTQYF
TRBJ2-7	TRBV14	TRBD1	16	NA	TGTGCCAGCAGCCTTGGACAGGGGGCGCGGGCCTACGAGCAGTACTTC	CASSLGQGARAYEQYF
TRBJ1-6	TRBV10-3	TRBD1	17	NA	TGTGCCATCAGTGAGTCCGCAGGGACAGCGACTGGTTCACCCCTCCACTTT	CAISESAGTATGSPLHF
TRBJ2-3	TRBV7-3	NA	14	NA	TGTGCCAGCAGCTTAAACAGGGCCACAGATACGCAGTATTTT	CASSLNRATDTQYF
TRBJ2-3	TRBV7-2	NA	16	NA	TGTGCCAGCAGCCCCCGACCCACCATATCCACAGATACGCAGTATTTT	CASSPRPTISTDTQYF
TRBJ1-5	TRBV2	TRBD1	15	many	TGTGCCAGCAGCAAACAGGGGTTGGGCAATCAGCCCCAGCATTTT	CASSKQGLGNQPQHF
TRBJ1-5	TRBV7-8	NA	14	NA	TGTGCCAGCAGCCCCGTGAGGGTAGGTCAGCCCCAGCATTTT	CASSPVRVGQPQHF
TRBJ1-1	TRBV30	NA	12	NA	TGTGCCTGGAGGAGGGTCGACGGTGAAGCTTTCTTT	CAWRRVDGEAFF